This TCR beta chain was sequenced in a study of T cells in Graves' hyperthyroidism and ophthalmopathy. What was amplified from RNA transcripts were TCR beta CDR3 regions. HTBI primers were the set used in a first-round RT-PCR of the TCR CDR3. Each CDR3 protein is one row after TCRdb ran MiXCR on the multiplex PCR reads. The sample consists of some 620,000 distinct CDR3 sequences, 15% to 20% of them appearing once. V lost 4 bases, J lost 6 bases, and 4 bases stayed unmatched. The CDR3 runs to 12 residues. The germline CDR1 and CDR2 sequences are DFQATT and SNEGSKA (reference sequence). This clonotype was seen many times.

This clonotype was obtained from a woman aged 30 to 39 with Graves' hyperthyroidism. The sample comprised blood. The chain combines TRBV20-1 with TRBJ2-5; TRBD2 matches 8 bases. CDR3 sequence (DNA): TGCAGTGCTACTGGCGGGAGGAAGACCCAGTACTTC. Translation: CSATGGRKTQYF.